This TCR beta chain came from a study of CD8 T cells in ankylosing spondylitis. Study-level results: A number of the motif variants had already been described in reactive arthritis synovial fluid and blood. About 8 highly homologous variants formed a TCR beta motif that appeared characteristic of ankylosing spondylitis blood. In ankylosing spondylitis patients, matched synovial fluid reportedly showed significant enrichment of disease-linked clones.

By quantitative 5'-RACE with molecular barcodes, the TCR beta libraries were made. TCRdb called the 5' RACE reads again in MiXCR, with one record for every CDR3 protein. The table includes some 840,000 distinct CDR3 sequences, 10% to 15% detected once. This clonotype was detected a few times. Its antigen is not identified. Losses at the gene ends were 5 bases for V and 7 bases for J; bases not matched to a gene: 12. In germline, CDR1 is KGHDR, CDR2 SFDVKD. CDR3 length: 17 amino acids. The receptor was derived from a male donor with ankylosing spondylitis. The sample comprised blood, either unsorted or a sorted T cell fraction (not recorded which). The V call is TRBV24-1, the J call TRBJ2-1; 11 bases fit TRBD2. CDR3 sequence: CATSASTASGGTNEQFF. CDR3 nucleotides: TGTGCCACCAGTGCCTCGACCGCTAGCGGGGGGACGAATGAGCAGTTCTTC.